This T cell receptor beta chain is from a study of T-cell reconstitution after alpha-beta-depleted transplantation in children. Study-wide findings and caveats: Two months or so post-transplant, alpha-beta T cells reportedly derived from several hundred expanded graft clones. Some patients owed their high day-60 TCRbeta diversity to surviving recipient T cells and thymic progenitors. Newly produced T cells mostly accounted for T-cell counts and diversity one year post-transplant.

The CDR3 contains 13 residues. Germline-derived CDR1 and CDR2 are SGHRS and YFSETQ. The ends were cut back, 1 base at V and 6 bases at J, with 10 bases in the middle. Comments on this clonotype: The antigen remains unidentified.

Library preparation (for TCRbeta) was performed with unique molecular identifiers. Using its own MiXCR run on the PCR reads, TCRdb lists one record per CDR3 protein. The sample yields 600,000 to 800,000 distinct CDR3 sequences, around 13% seen once. The clonotype comes from a girl aged 2 to 10 with congenital amegakaryocytic thrombocytopenia, due to receive a stem cell transplant. The input for sequencing was PBMCs, taken before TCRalphabeta/CD19-depleted stem cell transplant. The chain is built from TRBV5-1 and TRBJ1-1, with D unclear. Here the CDR3 reads CASSLSGRPEAFF. In DNA, the CDR3 is TGCGCCAGCAGCTTGTCGGGGAGGCCTGAAGCTTTCTTT.